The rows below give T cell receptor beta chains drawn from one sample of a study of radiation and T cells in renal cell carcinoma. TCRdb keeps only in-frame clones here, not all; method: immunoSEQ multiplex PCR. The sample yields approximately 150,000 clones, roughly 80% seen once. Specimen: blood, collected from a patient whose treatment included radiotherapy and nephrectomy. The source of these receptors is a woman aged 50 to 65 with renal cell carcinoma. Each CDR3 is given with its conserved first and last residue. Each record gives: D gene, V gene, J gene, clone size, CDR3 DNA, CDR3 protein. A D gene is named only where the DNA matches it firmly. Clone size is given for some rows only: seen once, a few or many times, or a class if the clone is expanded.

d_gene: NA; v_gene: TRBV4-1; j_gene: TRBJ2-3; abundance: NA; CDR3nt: TGCGCCAGCAGCCCCCTACTAGCAGACACAGATACGCAGTATTTT; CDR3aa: CASSPLLADTDTQYF
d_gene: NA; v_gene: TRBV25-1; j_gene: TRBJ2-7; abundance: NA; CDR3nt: TGTGCCAGCAGTGATGGAGGAGCCTACGAGCAGTACTTC; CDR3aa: CASSDGGAYEQYF
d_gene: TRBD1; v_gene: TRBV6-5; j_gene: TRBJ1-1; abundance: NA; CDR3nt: TGTGCCAGCTGGGACAGGGGTAACACTGAAGCTTTCTTT; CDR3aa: CASWDRGNTEAFF
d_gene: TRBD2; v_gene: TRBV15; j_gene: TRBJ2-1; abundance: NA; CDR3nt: TGTGCCACCAGCACACTAGCGGGGAGTTCGAATGAGCAGTTCTTC; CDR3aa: CATSTLAGSSNEQFF
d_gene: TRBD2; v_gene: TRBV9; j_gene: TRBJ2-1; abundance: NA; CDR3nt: TGTGCCAGCAGCGCGATAGCGGGGGGGCTCCACAGTGAGCAGTTCTTC; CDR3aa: CASSAIAGGLHSEQFF
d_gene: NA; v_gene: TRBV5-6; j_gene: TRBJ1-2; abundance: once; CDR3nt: TGTGCCAGCAGCAATTGGGACATTGGTGGCTACACCTTC; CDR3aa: CASSNWDIGGYTF
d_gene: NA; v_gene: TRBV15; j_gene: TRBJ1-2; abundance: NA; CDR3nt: TGTGCCACCAGCTCGGACTTTAACTATGGCTACACCTTC; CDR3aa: CATSSDFNYGYTF
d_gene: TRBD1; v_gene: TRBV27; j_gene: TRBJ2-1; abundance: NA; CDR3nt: TGTGCCAGCAGTTCGGGACAGTACAATGAGCAGTTCTTC; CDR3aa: CASSSGQYNEQFF
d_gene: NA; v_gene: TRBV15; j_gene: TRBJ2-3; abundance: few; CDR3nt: TGTGCCACCAGCCCATCCGAGGGTCGGACGCAGTATTTT; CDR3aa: CATSPSEGRTQYF
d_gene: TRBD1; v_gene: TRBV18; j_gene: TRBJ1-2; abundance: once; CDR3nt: TGTGCCAGCTCACCAGCCGCAGGGGGCGACGGCTACACCTTC; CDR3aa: CASSPAAGGDGYTF
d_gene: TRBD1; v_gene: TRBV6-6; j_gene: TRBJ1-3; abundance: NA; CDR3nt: TGTGCCAGCGGAGACAGGGGGCGGACTGGAAACACCATATATTTT; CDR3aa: CASGDRGRTGNTIYF
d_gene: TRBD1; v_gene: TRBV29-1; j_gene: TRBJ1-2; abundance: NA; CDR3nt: TGCAGCGTTGAAGGAGGGACAGGATATGGCTACACCTTC; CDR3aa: CSVEGGTGYGYTF
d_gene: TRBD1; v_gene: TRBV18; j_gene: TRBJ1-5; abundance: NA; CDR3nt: TGTGCCAGCTCACCCGGGACAGGGGGACAGCCCCAGCATTTT; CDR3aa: CASSPGTGGQPQHF
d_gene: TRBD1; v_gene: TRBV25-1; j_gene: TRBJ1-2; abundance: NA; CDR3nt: TGTGCCAGCAGTTTACAGGGGGGAAGGTATGGCTACACCTTC; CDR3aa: CASSLQGGRYGYTF
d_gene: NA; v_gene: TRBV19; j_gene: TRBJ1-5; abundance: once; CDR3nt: TGTGCCAGTAGAAGGGGGGGTGGGAATCAGCCCCAGCATTTT; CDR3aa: CASRRGGGNQPQHF
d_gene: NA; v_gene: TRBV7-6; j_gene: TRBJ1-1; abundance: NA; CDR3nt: TGTGCCAGCAGCCCTTGGGAAAACACTGAAGCTTTCTTT; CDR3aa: CASSPWENTEAFF
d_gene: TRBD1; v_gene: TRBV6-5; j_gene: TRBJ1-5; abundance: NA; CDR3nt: TGTGCCAGCAGTTACACCAGGGGGAGCAATCAGCCCCAGCATTTT; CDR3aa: CASSYTRGSNQPQHF
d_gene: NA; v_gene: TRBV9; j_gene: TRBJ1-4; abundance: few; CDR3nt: TGTGCCAGCAGCGCCGGAGGGACTTTGGGTAATGAAAAACTGTTTTTT; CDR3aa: CASSAGGTLGNEKLFF
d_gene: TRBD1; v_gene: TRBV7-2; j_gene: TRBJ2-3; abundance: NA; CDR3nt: TGTGCCAGCAGCGCAAGGGACAGGGGGGAGACAGATACGCAGTATTTT; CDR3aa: CASSARDRGETDTQYF
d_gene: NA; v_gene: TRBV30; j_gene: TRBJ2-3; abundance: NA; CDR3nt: TGTGCCTGGAGGGGCAGCACAGATACGCAGTATTTT; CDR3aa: CAWRGSTDTQYF
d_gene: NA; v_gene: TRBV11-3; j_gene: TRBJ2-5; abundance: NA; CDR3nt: TGTGCCAGCAAAGAGGTTTCTGAAGAGACCCAGTACTTC; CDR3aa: CASKEVSEETQYF
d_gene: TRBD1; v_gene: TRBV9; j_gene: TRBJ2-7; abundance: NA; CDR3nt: TGTGCCAGCAGCGTAGTAGGGACAGGGGCCGAGCAGTACTTC; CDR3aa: CASSVVGTGAEQYF
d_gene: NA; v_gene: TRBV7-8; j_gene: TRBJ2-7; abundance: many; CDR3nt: TGTGCCAGCAGCCCTCTGCTAGTCCTCGAGCAGTACTTC; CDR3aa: CASSPLLVLEQYF
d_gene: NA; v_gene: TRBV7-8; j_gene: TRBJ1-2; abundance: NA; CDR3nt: TGTGCCAGCAGCTTTGGCCGGAGGGACTATGGCTACACCTTC; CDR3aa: CASSFGRRDYGYTF
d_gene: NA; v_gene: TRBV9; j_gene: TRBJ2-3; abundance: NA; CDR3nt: TGTGCCAGCAGCTCACTCTTAGGGGGAGATACGCAGTATTTT; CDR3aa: CASSSLLGGDTQYF
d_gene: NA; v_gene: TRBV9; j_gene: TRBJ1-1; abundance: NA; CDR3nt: TGTGCCACGGGGGGGAGGAACACTGAAGCTTTCTTT; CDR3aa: CATGGRNTEAFF
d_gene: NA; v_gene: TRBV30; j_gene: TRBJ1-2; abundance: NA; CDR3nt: TGTGCCGGTCCTCCGGCGGGCAGCCCGAACTATGGCTACACCTTC; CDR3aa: CAGPPAGSPNYGYTF
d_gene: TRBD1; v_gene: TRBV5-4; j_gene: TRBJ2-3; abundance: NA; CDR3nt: TGTGCCAGCAGCTTGGGGGGGACAGGGGGTTTAGATACGCAGTATTTT; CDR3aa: CASSLGGTGGLDTQYF
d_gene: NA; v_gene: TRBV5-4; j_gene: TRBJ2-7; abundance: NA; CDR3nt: TGTGCCAGCAGCTTGCAGGGATACGAGCAGTACTTC; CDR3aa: CASSLQGYEQYF
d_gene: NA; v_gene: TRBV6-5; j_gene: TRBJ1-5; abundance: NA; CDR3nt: TGTGCCAGCAGGCACACAGGAGGTGAGCCCCAGCATTTT; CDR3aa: CASRHTGGEPQHF
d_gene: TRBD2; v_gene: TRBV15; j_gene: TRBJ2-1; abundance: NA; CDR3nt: TGTGCCACCATCCGCCAGCGGGGGGGCTACAATGAGCAGTTCTTC; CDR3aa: CATIRQRGGYNEQFF
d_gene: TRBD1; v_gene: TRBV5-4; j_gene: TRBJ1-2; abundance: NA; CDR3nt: TGTGCCAGCAGCTTGGGCTTCACAGGGGAGAACTATGGCTACACCTTC; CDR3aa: CASSLGFTGENYGYTF
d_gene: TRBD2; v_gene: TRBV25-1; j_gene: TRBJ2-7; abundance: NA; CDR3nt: TGTGCCAGCAGTTCGGGCGGGAGGTTCTACGAGCAGTACTTC; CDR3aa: CASSSGGRFYEQYF
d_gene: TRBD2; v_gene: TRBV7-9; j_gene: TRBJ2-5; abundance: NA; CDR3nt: TGTGCCAGCAGCTTAGGTCCTGGGAGGGCCCAAGAGACCCAGTACTTC; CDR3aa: CASSLGPGRAQETQYF
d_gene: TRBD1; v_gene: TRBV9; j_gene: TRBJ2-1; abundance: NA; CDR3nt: TGTGCCAGCAGCACCCCCAGAGGACAGGGGTTAAATGATGAGCAGTTCTTC; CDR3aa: CASSTPRGQGLNDEQFF
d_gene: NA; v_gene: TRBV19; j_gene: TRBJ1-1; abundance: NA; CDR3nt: TGTGCCAGTAGTATAGAGGGGACAACCTTGAACACTGAAGCTTTCTTT; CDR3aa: CASSIEGTTLNTEAFF
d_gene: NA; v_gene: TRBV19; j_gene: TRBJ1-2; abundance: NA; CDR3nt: TGTGCCAGTACTAAGGAGGGTCTCGCTAACTATGGCTACACCTTC; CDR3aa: CASTKEGLANYGYTF
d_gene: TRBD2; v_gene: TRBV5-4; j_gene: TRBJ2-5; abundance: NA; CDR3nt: TGTGCCAGCAGCCTAGCGGGGGGCCAAGAGACCCAGTACTTC; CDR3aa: CASSLAGGQETQYF
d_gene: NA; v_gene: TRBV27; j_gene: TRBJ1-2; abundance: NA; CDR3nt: TGTGCCAGCAGTTTCCACGGGATTGGGGGCAATAGCTATGGCTACACCTTC; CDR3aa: CASSFHGIGGNSYGYTF
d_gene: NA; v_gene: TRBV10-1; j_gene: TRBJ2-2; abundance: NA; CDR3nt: TGCGCCACCCGCGTGGATACGAACACCGGGGAGCTGTTTTTT; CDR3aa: CATRVDTNTGELFF
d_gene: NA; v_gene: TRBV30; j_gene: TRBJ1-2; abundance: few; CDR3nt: TGTGCCTGGAGTGTAGTGGACGGTGGCTACACCTTC; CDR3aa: CAWSVVDGGYTF
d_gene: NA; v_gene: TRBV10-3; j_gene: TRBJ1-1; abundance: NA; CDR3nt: TGTGCCATCAGTGAGTCTGGGACCATGAACACTGAAGCTTTCTTT; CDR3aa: CAISESGTMNTEAFF
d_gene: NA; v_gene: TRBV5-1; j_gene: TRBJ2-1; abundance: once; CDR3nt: TGCGCCAGCAGCTTGAGACAATCCTACAATGAGCAGTTCTTC; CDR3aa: CASSLRQSYNEQFF
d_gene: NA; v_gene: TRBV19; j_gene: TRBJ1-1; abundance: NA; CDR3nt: TGTGCCAGTAGTATAGGCAGAACTGAGGCTTTCTTT; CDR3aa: CASSIGRTEAFF
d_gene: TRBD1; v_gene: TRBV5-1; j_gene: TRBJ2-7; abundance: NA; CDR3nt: TGCGCCAGCAGCTTGGCCCAGGGACAGATCTACGAGCAGTACTTC; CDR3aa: CASSLAQGQIYEQYF
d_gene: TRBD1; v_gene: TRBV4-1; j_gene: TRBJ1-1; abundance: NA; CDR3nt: TGCGCCAGCAGCCAAATCCTTGGACAGGGATTGAACACTGAAGCTTTCTTT; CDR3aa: CASSQILGQGLNTEAFF
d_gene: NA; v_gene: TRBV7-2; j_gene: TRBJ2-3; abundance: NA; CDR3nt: TGTGCCAGCAGCTTAGGCCCAACCCGAACCACAGATACGCAGTATTTT; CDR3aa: CASSLGPTRTTDTQYF
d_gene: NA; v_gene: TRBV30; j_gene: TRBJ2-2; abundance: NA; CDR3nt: TGTGCCTACCCCGGAGGGGTTGGGGCGACCGGGGAGCTGTTTTTT; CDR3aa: CAYPGGVGATGELFF
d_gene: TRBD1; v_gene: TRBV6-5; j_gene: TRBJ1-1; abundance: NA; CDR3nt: TGTGCCAGCAGGGGACAGGGGTTAATGCCTGAAGCTTTCTTT; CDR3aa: CASRGQGLMPEAFF
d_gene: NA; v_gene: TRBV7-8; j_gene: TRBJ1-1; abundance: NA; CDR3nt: TGTGCCAGCAGCTCCTCACAAGGACAGATGATGAACACTGAAGCTTTCTTT; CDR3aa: CASSSSQGQMMNTEAFF
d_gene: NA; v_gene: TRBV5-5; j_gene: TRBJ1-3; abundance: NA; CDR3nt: TGTGCCAGCAGCTTGGGACCTTTATACAAGGACACCATATATTTT; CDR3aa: CASSLGPLYKDTIYF
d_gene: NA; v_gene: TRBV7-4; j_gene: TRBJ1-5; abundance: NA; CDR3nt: TGTGCCAGCAGCACACAGGGAGGCCAGCCCCAGCATTTT; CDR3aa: CASSTQGGQPQHF